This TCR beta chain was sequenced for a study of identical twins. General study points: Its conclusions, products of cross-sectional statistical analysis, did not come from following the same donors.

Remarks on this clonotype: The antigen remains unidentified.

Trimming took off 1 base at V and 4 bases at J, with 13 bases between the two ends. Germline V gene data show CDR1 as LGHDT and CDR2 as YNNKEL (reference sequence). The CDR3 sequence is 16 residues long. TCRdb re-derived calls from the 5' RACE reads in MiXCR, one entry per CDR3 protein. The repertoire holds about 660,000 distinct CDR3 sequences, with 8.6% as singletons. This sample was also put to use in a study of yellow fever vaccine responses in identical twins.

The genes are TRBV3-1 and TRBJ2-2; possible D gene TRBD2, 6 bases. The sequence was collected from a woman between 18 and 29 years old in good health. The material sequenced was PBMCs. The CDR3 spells CASSQVLTSTTGELFF. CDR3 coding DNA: TGTGCCAGCAGCCAAGTCCTTACTAGCACCACCGGGGAGCTGTTTTTT.